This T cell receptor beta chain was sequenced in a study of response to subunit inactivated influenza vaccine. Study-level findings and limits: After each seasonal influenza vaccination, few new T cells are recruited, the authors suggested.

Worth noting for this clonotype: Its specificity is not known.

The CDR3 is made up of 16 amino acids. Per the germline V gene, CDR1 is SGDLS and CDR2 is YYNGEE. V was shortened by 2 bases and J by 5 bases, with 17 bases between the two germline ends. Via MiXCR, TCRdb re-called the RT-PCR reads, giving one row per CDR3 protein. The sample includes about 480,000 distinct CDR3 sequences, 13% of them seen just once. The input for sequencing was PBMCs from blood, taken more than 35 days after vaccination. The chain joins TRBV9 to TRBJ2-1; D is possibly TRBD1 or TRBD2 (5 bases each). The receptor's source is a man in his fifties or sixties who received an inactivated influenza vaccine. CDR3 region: CASSVRAGTAHNEQFF. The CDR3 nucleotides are TGTGCCAGCAGCGTGAGAGCCGGGACCGCACACAATGAGCAGTTCTTC.